Following are 18 T cell receptor beta chains from one sample sequenced in a study of human T cells and chemical hapten exposure. Indicated time point: pre-sensitization, week 0. Treatment here: therapeutic diphenylcyclopropenone sensitization with weekly scalp DPC. TCRdb used MiXCR to reprocess the RACE reads, holding one entry per CDR3 protein. The data contain about 120,000 distinct CDR3 sequences, around an eighth of them singletons. Material: whole blood, obtained in connection with sensitization to the hapten diphenylcyclopropenone (DPC). The receptors stem from a woman aged 18-30 years with alopecia areata. Some clones in this sample may be carry-over from other donors' samples.

There are many counts of this clonotype. The chain has TRBV28 and TRBJ1-5; the D is unclear. This CDR3 has 15 amino acids. The germline gives CDR1 MDHEN, CDR2 SYDVKM. Trimming pared 3 bases from V and 0 bases from J, leaving 9 bases between. CDR3 coding DNA: TGTGCCAGCAGTTTGATAGATTATAGCAATCAGCCCCAGCATTTT. It yields the protein CASSLIDYSNQPQHF. The full variable domain, completed using reference TRBV28 and TRBJ1-5, is DVKVTQSSRYLVKRTGEKVFLECVQDMDHENMFWYRQDPGLGLRLIYFSYDVKMKEKGDIPEGYSVSREKKERFSLILESASTNQTSMYLCASSLIDYSNQPQHFGDGTRLSIL.

V is TRBV2 and J is TRBJ1-1; D is perhaps TRBD1 (5 bases). The CDR3 covers 15 residues. The germline V gene has CDR1 SNHLY and CDR2 FYNNEI. Trimming pared 7 bases from V and 1 base from J, leaving 16 bases between. CDR3 residues: CASTQRGISNTEAFF. CDR3 nucleotides: TGTGCCAGCACCCAAAGGGGAATATCGAACACTGAAGCTTTCTTT.

The chain carries TRBV20-1 and TRBJ1-5, with TRBD1 as a possible D gene (5 bases). V lost 3 bases and J lost 4, with 16 bases in between. Germline loops: CDR1 DFQATT, CDR2 SNEGSKA (reference sequence). The CDR3 consists of 15 residues. The DNA of the CDR3 is TGCAGTGCTAGGAAGGAGGGACCTCCTAATCAGCCCCAGCATTTT. It translates to CSARKEGPPNQPQHF.

The chain links TRBV9 to TRBJ2-5, with D perhaps matching TRBD2 (5 bases). The length of the CDR3 is 14 residues. Trimming stripped 0 bases from V and 7 bases from J, with 13 bases between. Germline V lookup: CDR1 SGDLS, CDR2 YYNGEE. The CDR3 bases are TGTGCCAGCAGCGTAGTAGACTTTGAGGGGACCCAGTACTTC. Translating it yields CASSVVDFEGTQYF.

The chain has TRBV3-1 and TRBJ2-5; D unresolved. V was shortened by 4 bases and J by 7 bases, with 13 bases between the two germline ends. Germline-derived CDR1 and CDR2 are LGHDT and YNNKEL (reference sequence). The CDR3 spans 13 residues. CDR3 nucleotide sequence: TGTGCCAGCAGCCTAACTATTGTTGGGACCCAGTACTTC. Translated: CASSLTIVGTQYF.

This clonotype was observed at least ten times. The genes are TRBV10-1 and TRBJ2-3; D possibly matches TRBD1 or TRBD2 (5 bases each). This CDR3 spans 15 amino acids. The germline V gene encodes CDR1 WNHNN and CDR2 SYGVQD (reference sequence). Trimming pared 0 bases from V and 1 base from J, leaving 8 bases between. CDR3 sequence: CASSESRGGTDTQYF. The CDR3 nucleotides are TGCGCCAGCAGTGAGTCGCGAGGGGGCACAGATACGCAGTATTTT.

This clonotype was detected ten times or more. This chain connects TRBV2 to TRBJ1-6, with D uncertain. With 4 bases removed from V and 9 bases from J, the gap between germline ends came to 4 bases. Germline-derived CDR1 and CDR2 are SNHLY and FYNNEI. The CDR3 runs 11 residues. The CDR3 nucleotides read TGTGCCAGCAGTGGTGGTTCACCCCTCCACTTT. Encoded protein: CASSGGSPLHF.

This clonotype was detected only a few times. In nucleotides, the CDR3 is TGTGCCAGCAGTCAATCACAGGTCTCCTGGGGCTACACCTTC. Amino acids: CASSQSQVSWGYTF. The chain links TRBV27 to TRBJ1-2, with D possibly being TRBD1 (5 bases). V was shortened by 5 bases and J by 8 bases, with 18 bases between the two germline ends. The CDR3 consists of 14 residues. The germline V gene has CDR1 MNHEY and CDR2 SMNVEV (reference sequence).

The chain carries TRBV4-3 and TRBJ2-7, with 7 bases aligning to TRBD1. The germline V gene encodes CDR1 LGHNA and CDR2 YSLEER. J was trimmed by 3 bases and V by 2 bases; bases with no gene match: 7. CDR3 length: 15 residues. The CDR3 nucleotides are TGCGCCAGCAGCCAACGCCTTGGACAGGACTACGAGCAGTACTTC. This codes for CASSQRLGQDYEQYF.

This clonotype was picked up a small number of times. The chain employs TRBV28 and TRBJ2-1; no firm D call. This CDR3 is built from 10 residues. CDR1 is MDHEN and CDR2 is SYDVKM in the germline V gene. V dropped 3 bases and J dropped 9 bases, with 3 bases sitting between them. The chain's CDR3 is CASSLSEQFF. In DNA form, the CDR3 reads TGTGCCAGCAGTTTGAGTGAGCAGTTCTTC. The full variable domain, in which reference TRBV28 and TRBJ2-1 provide the parts outside the CDR3, is DVKVTQSSRYLVKRTGEKVFLECVQDMDHENMFWYRQDPGLGLRLIYFSYDVKMKEKGDIPEGYSVSREKKERFSLILESASTNQTSMYLCASSLSEQFFGPGTRLTVL.

This clonotype occurred many times. V and J are TRBV11-2 and TRBJ2-1; 8 bases map to TRBD2. V lost 5 bases and J lost 3; bases outside the gene matches: 18. CDR1 and CDR2 (germline): SGHAT, FQNNGV. The CDR3 is 19 residues long. The CDR3 spells CASSPIRSYGGAIYNEQFF. For the CDR3, the DNA is TGTGCCAGCAGCCCCATTAGGTCTTACGGGGGGGCAATCTACAATGAGCAGTTCTTC.

The rearrangement uses TRBV3-1 and TRBJ2-1; 8 bases fit TRBD1. This CDR3 spans 14 amino acids. Germline CDR1 reads LGHDT; CDR2 reads YNNKEL (reference sequence). The ends lost 7 bases at V and 5 bases at J; junction bases unmatched: 7. DNA of the CDR3: TGTGCCAGCACCAGGGGGCGCAGGAACAATGAGCAGTTCTTC. Amino acid sequence: CASTRGRRNNEQFF.

The gene calls are TRBV6-6 and TRBJ2-5; D ambiguous. Deletions cut 2 bases from V and 2 bases from J, with 9 bases between. The CDR3 spans 14 residues. The germline V gene encodes CDR1 MNHNY and CDR2 SVGAGI (reference sequence). The CDR3 is CASSYEGRQETQYF. The CDR3 DNA reads TGTGCCAGCAGTTACGAAGGCAGGCAAGAGACCCAGTACTTC.

The gene calls are TRBV2 and TRBJ2-4; possibly TRBD2 for D (5 bases). From germline, CDR1 is SNHLY and CDR2 FYNNEI. The CDR3 covers 14 residues. V was shortened by 6 bases and J by 3 bases, with 12 bases between the two germline ends. The DNA for the CDR3 is TGTGCCAGCAGAAAGCGAGAGGGCAAAAACATTCAGTACTTC. Its translation: CASRKREGKNIQYF.

The rearrangement uses TRBV12-3 or TRBV12-4 and TRBJ2-3; D is unclear. The length of the CDR3 is 14 residues. Trimming took off 2 bases at V and 1 base at J, with 7 bases between the two ends. Written as DNA, the CDR3 is TGTGCCAGCAGTTTAATAGGGCGCACAGATACGCAGTATTTT. Amino acid sequence: CASSLIGRTDTQYF.

The rearrangement joins TRBV6-6 to TRBJ1-1; D perhaps matches TRBD1 (5 bases). CDR1 is MNHNY and CDR2 is SVGAGI in the germline V gene (reference sequence). With 7 bases removed from V and 1 base from J, the gap between germline ends came to 13 bases. This CDR3 comprises 14 residues. The CDR3 spells CASTPPGRNTEAFF. In DNA form, the CDR3 reads TGTGCCAGCACCCCTCCGGGACGGAACACTGAAGCTTTCTTT.

This clonotype occurred a few times. The genes are TRBV7-2 and TRBJ1-3; D not resolved. This CDR3 is built from 15 residues. With 5 bases removed from V and 0 bases from J, the gap between germline ends came to 11 bases. The germline V gene encodes CDR1 SGHTA and CDR2 FQGNSA. CDR3 DNA sequence: TGTGCCAGCAGCCCACGACGGAGCTCTGGAAACACCATATATTTT. Amino acid sequence: CASSPRRSSGNTIYF. Based on the CDR3 plus reference TRBV7-2 and TRBJ1-3, the full variable domain is GAGVSQSPSNKVTEKGKDVELRCDPISGHTALYWYRQSLGQGLEFLIYFQGNSAPDKSGLPSDRFSAERTGGSVSTLTIQRTQQEDSAVYLCASSPRRSSGNTIYFGEGSWLTVV.

This clonotype was recorded a few times. This chain connects TRBV12-3 or TRBV12-4 to TRBJ1-5; D is perhaps TRBD1 (5 bases). The V end lost 6 bases, the J end lost 2 bases, and 14 bases lay between the germline ends. This CDR3 contains 15 residues. CDR3 in amino acids: CASSQGRAGNQPQHF. In DNA form, the CDR3 reads TGTGCCAGCAGCCAAGGCAGGGCGGGCAATCAGCCCCAGCATTTT.